The 4 T cell receptor beta chains below all came from one sample that was sequenced in a study of T cell clones after liver transplantation. Generated by immunoSEQ multiplex PCR, the TCRdb table keeps only in-frame clones and is missing some. The profile covers over 90,000 clones, with about 86% appearing a single time and around 2.9% taken by the ten largest. The sequences come from CD4+ T cells from blood, collected 47 months after liver transplant. These TCRs come from a human patient who received a liver transplant. These T cells may partly come from the graft donor.

This chain links TRBV30 with TRBJ2-1, with D maybe TRBD2 (5 bases). Trimming removed 2 bases at V and 5 bases at J, with 7 bases between. Per the germline V gene, CDR1 is GTSNPN and CDR2 is SVGIG (reference sequence). This CDR3 is 12 amino acids long. The CDR3 loop is CAWSSGNNEQFF. CDR3 sequence (DNA): TGTGCCTGGAGTAGCGGTAACAATGAGCAGTTCTTC.

The chain recombines TRBV18 with TRBJ2-1; either TRBD1 or TRBD2 may fit D (5 bases each). Germline values: CDR1 KGHSH, CDR2 LQKENI. Trimming took 4 bases from V and 9 from J, leaving 22 bases between them. This CDR3 contains 16 residues. CDR3 DNA: TGTGCCAGCTCACGCGAAGGGGCGCGGGTCTCCAGTGAGCAGTTCTTC. Its protein product is CASSREGARVSSEQFF.

V and J are TRBV7-6 and TRBJ2-1; 8 bases match TRBD2. Germline assignment: CDR1 SGHVS and CDR2 FNYEAQ. V shed 5 bases and J 10 bases; nucleotides not matched to a gene: 16. CDR3 size: 16 residues. The CDR3, as DNA: TGTGCCAGCAGCCCCCAAATTAGCGGGGCCGGAAGGGAGCAGTTCTTC. As protein: CASSPQISGAGREQFF. The variable domain in full, with the rest retrieved from reference TRBV7-6 and TRBJ2-1, is GAGVSQSPRYKVTKRGQDVALRCDPISGHVSLYWYRQALGQGPEFLTYFNYEAQQDKSGLPNDRFSAERPEGSISTLTIQRTEQRDSAMYRCASSPQISGAGREQFFGPGTRLTVL.

This clone is medium-sized in the sample. V gene TRBV2 combines with J gene TRBJ2-5; D may be TRBD2 (6 bases). V was shortened by 1 base and J by 5 bases, with 14 bases between the two germline ends. Per the germline V gene, CDR1 is SNHLY and CDR2 is FYNNEI. The length of the CDR3 is 15 residues. This CDR3 is CASSEVGLATETQYF. The CDR3 nucleotides are TGTGCCAGCAGTGAAGTGGGGCTAGCGACCGAGACCCAGTACTTC.